The 18 T cell receptor beta chains presented below share a single source sample, sequenced in a study of naive and memory T cell subsets. Both TRBC1 and TRBC2 were covered by a beta constant-region primer of two equimolar oligonucleotides. Each CDR3 protein is one row after TCRdb ran MiXCR on the UMI-ligation and nested PCR reads. The table records some 150,000 distinct CDR3 sequences, around 15% of them present only once. Material for sequencing was naive CD4+ T cells from blood. Receptors originate from a human donor in good health.

In its sample, this clonotype was seen a few times. This CDR3 reads CASSLRSGEQYF. The CDR3 DNA reads as TGTGCCAGCAGCTTAAGAAGCGGGGAGCAGTACTTC. This rearrangement joins TRBV7-2 to TRBJ2-7, with D perhaps matching TRBD2 (6 bases). Germline lookup yields CDR1 SGHTA and CDR2 FQGNSA. Trimming removed 2 bases at V and 7 bases at J, with 9 bases between. The CDR3 totals 12 residues.

This clonotype has a count of ten or more. The V call is TRBV5-1, the J call TRBJ2-1; D is possibly TRBD2 (6 bases). V was cut by 7 bases and J by 8 bases, with 22 bases left in between. This CDR3 has 15 residues. Per the germline V gene, CDR1 is SGHRS and CDR2 is YFSETQ. CDR3 nucleotides: TGCGCCAGCGTTCGGGACTCCTTAGCGGTCGATGAGCAGTTCTTC. Translation gives CASVRDSLAVDEQFF.

This sequence joins TRBV20-1 and TRBJ2-3; 9 nucleotides align to TRBD2. Germline loops: CDR1 DFQATT, CDR2 SNEGSKA (reference sequence). V gave up 5 bases and J gave up 2 bases; unmatched junction bases: 8. The CDR3 loop spans 15 amino acids. The CDR3 spells CSAFPTSGYTDTQYF. As DNA, the CDR3 is TGCAGTGCTTTCCCGACTAGCGGTTACACAGATACGCAGTATTTT.

This clonotype has just a few counts. The V gene is TRBV6-5, the J gene TRBJ1-1, with no clear D. V shed 0 bases and J shed 5 bases, with 7 bases lying between them. The CDR3 sequence is 13 residues long. Per the germline V gene, CDR1 is MNHEY and CDR2 is SVGAGI. CDR3 in DNA: TGTGCCAGCAGTTACTCTCGACTGACTGAAGCTTTCTTT. Protein product: CASSYSRLTEAFF.

This clonotype was recorded at least ten times. V and J are TRBV7-6 and TRBJ1-1, with D unclear. V was clipped by 1 base and J by 6 bases, with 9 bases between them. The CDR3 is made up of 13 amino acids. The germline V gene encodes CDR1 SGHVS and CDR2 FNYEAQ. The CDR3 DNA follows: TGTGCCAGCAGCTTAGGGGGAAGGGCTGAAGCTTTCTTT. Translated: CASSLGGRAEAFF.

This clonotype showed up just a few times. The chain carries TRBV19 and TRBJ2-3, with D possibly called TRBD1 or TRBD2 (5 bases each). Germline V gene data show CDR1 as LNHDA and CDR2 as SQIVND (reference sequence). Trimming took 2 bases from V and 0 from J, leaving 12 bases between them. The CDR3 contains 16 residues. The CDR3 spells CASSITGRGSTDTQYF. The CDR3 nucleotides read TGTGCCAGTAGTATAACCGGTCGGGGCAGCACAGATACGCAGTATTTT.

The chain is built from TRBV12-3 or TRBV12-4 and TRBJ1-4, with 9 bases identical to TRBD1. The CDR3 runs 17 residues. J lost 2 bases, V lost 6 bases, and 10 bases had no gene match. The CDR3 nucleotides read TGTGCCAGCAGCCCCGGACAGGGGATAGGCACTAATGAAAAACTGTTTTTT. Residues: CASSPGQGIGTNEKLFF.

This clonotype was counted a few times. The genes are TRBV28 and TRBJ2-7; no clear D gene. The CDR3 loop spans 13 amino acids. The germline V gene has CDR1 MDHEN and CDR2 SYDVKM. Trimming took 8 bases from V and 2 from J, leaving 13 bases between them. Here the CDR3 reads CASQSFRTYEQYF. CDR3 in DNA: TGTGCCAGCCAATCCTTCAGGACCTACGAGCAGTACTTC. Drawing the rest from reference TRBV28 and TRBJ2-7, the complete variable domain is DVKVTQSSRYLVKRTGEKVFLECVQDMDHENMFWYRQDPGLGLRLIYFSYDVKMKEKGDIPEGYSVSREKKERFSLILESASTNQTSMYLCASQSFRTYEQYFGPGTRLTVT.

CDR3: CASSRVSGGNTIYF. The CDR3 DNA sequence: TGTGCCAGCAGCCGGGTCTCTGGGGGAAACACCATATATTTT. This sequence joins TRBV3-1 and TRBJ1-3; unclear D gene. The V end was cut by 4 bases, the J end by 4 bases, with 11 bases between. This CDR3 contains 14 residues. Germline V CDR1 and CDR2: LGHDT, YNNKEL (reference sequence).

This clonotype occurred a few times. The chain combines TRBV6-2 or TRBV6-3 with TRBJ2-7, with unresolved D. CDR3 length equals 12 residues. CDR1 and CDR2 (germline): MNHEY, SVGEGT. Between the trimmed V and J ends, which lost 5 bases and 0 bases, there was a span of 5 bases. This CDR3 is CASSQSSYEQYF. CDR3 DNA: TGTGCCAGCAGTCAGAGCTCCTACGAGCAGTACTTC.

The rearrangement uses TRBV12-3 or TRBV12-4 and TRBJ1-1, with 11 bases aligning to TRBD1. This CDR3 is 16 amino acids long. The V and J ends lost 6 bases and 2 bases, in that order; junction bases with no gene match: 8. For the CDR3, the DNA is TGTGCCAGCAGGGGTGGGACAGGGGGATTTAACACTGAAGCTTTCTTT. Its translation: CASRGGTGGFNTEAFF.

The rearrangement uses TRBV28 and TRBJ2-1; 10 bases fit TRBD2. From germline, CDR1 is MDHEN and CDR2 SYDVKM. The CDR3 runs to 12 residues. J gave up 8 bases and V 5 bases, and 0 bases lay outside the gene matches. The CDR3 DNA is TGTGCCAGCAGTGGGACTAGCGATGAGCAGTTCTTC. It codes for CASSGTSDEQFF.

There are a few counts of this clonotype. This chain links TRBV10-3 with TRBJ1-2; no clear D. This CDR3 has 12 residues. The V gene's germline CDR1 is ENHRY and CDR2 SYGVKD. Deletions cut 6 bases from V and 1 base from J, with 6 bases between. CDR3 nucleotide sequence: TGTGCCATCAGCGAGGATAACTATGGCTACACCTTC. It encodes CAISEDNYGYTF.

This chain joins TRBV12-3 or TRBV12-4 and TRBJ2-3; possibly TRBD1 or TRBD2 for D (5 bases each). This CDR3 contains 13 residues. Trimming cost V 8 bases and J 5 bases, with 14 bases left between them. The CDR3 DNA follows: TGTGCCAGCGCCGGGGCGAGGGGAGATACGCAGTATTTT. Translated, it gives CASAGARGDTQYF.

The rearrangement uses TRBV7-8 and TRBJ2-3; 8 nucleotides line up with TRBD1. This CDR3 region has 17 residues. J lost 6 bases, V lost 3 bases, and 14 bases had no gene match. The germline V gene encodes CDR1 SGHVS and CDR2 FQNEAQ. CDR3 nucleotides: TGTGCCAGCAGCTTCGGAAGTCAGGGGGCTTCGGTGGATACGCAGTATTTT. Translating it yields CASSFGSQGASVDTQYF.

This clonotype was counted between two and nine times. The chain carries TRBV7-2 and TRBJ1-1; no firm D call. This CDR3 contains 14 residues. CDR1 SGHTA and CDR2 FQGNSA come from the germline V gene. V gave up 1 base and J gave up 0 bases, with 6 bases separating them. The CDR3 nucleotides read TGTGCCAGCAGCTTAGGGGGTATGAACACTGAAGCTTTCTTT. Residues: CASSLGGMNTEAFF.

The rearrangement uses TRBV20-1 and TRBJ1-2; D gene uncertain. The CDR3 totals 13 residues. The V end was cut by 1 base, the J end by 3 bases, with 9 bases between. The germline V gene encodes CDR1 DFQATT and CDR2 SNEGSKA (reference sequence). The CDR3 region has the DNA TGCAGTGCTAGAGTCCGCCAAGACTATGGCTACACCTTC. Translating gives CSARVRQDYGYTF.

The gene calls are TRBV7-9 and TRBJ2-7; perhaps TRBD1 as D (5 bases). With 5 bases removed from V and 3 bases from J, the gap between germline ends came to 11 bases. The CDR3 loop spans 13 amino acids. Germline V gives CDR1 SEHNR, CDR2 FQNEAQ (reference sequence). In DNA form, the CDR3 reads TGTGCCAGCAGCACAGACAGAAACTACGAGCAGTACTTC. Its protein is CASSTDRNYEQYF.